Shown below are 8 T cell receptor beta chains from a single sample sequenced in a study of OX40 agonist ivuxolimab in advanced cancers. TCRdb keeps only in-frame clones here, not all; method: immunoSEQ multiplex PCR. Here the sample spans 100,000 or so clones, about 91% being singletons. The sequencing used CD4+ or CD8+ T cells sorted from blood, collected in a trial of the OX40 agonist ivuxolimab. These receptors were obtained from an adult with an advanced solid tumor such as melanoma, head and neck, liver or kidney cancer.

The chain carries TRBV29-1 and TRBJ2-1; 11 nucleotides match TRBD2. This CDR3 comprises 15 residues. Per the germline V gene, CDR1 is SQVTM and CDR2 is ANQGSEA. After removal of 4 bases from V and 2 bases from J, the junction contained 4 bases not matched to a gene. This CDR3 is CSVAIAGGPYNEQFF. The DNA for the CDR3 is TGCAGCGTTGCGATAGCGGGAGGGCCCTACAATGAGCAGTTCTTC.

The V gene is TRBV30, the J gene TRBJ1-3; TRBD1 aligns across 7 bases. V dropped 8 bases and J dropped 9; count of bases not matched to a gene: 7. The germline CDR1 and CDR2 sequences are GTSNPN and SVGIG (reference sequence). This CDR3 has 11 amino acids. The CDR3 sequence is CAALGGSTIYF. The CDR3 DNA reads as TGTGCCGCGCTAGGGGGCAGCACCATATATTTT.

This clone was picked up one time. The rearrangement links TRBV14 to TRBJ2-3; possibly TRBD1 or TRBD2 for D (5 bases each). The CDR3 loop spans 13 amino acids. V lost 3 bases to trimming and J lost 4 bases, with 8 bases between them. Per germline, CDR1 SGHDN and CDR2 FVKESK. DNA for the CDR3: TGTGCCAGCAGCCAGGGGGTCGCAGATACGCAGTATTTT. Protein sequence: CASSQGVADTQYF.

This chain uses TRBV7-9 with TRBJ1-3; D perhaps matches TRBD1 (5 bases). The CDR3 length is 16 residues. The V end lost 1 base, the J end lost 0 bases, and 10 bases lay between the germline ends. Germline values: CDR1 SEHNR, CDR2 FQNEAQ (reference sequence). CDR3 DNA: TGTGCCAGCAGCTTAGGGGGACCTAGCTCTGGAAACACCATATATTTT. This codes for CASSLGGPSSGNTIYF. Based on the CDR3 plus reference TRBV7-9 and TRBJ1-3, the full variable domain is DTGVSQNPRHKITKRGQNVTFRCDPISEHNRLYWYRQTLGQGPEFLTYFQNEAQLEKSRLLSDRFSAERPKGSFSTLEIQRTEQGDSAMYLCASSLGGPSSGNTIYFGEGSWLTVV.

V gene TRBV4-1 combines with J gene TRBJ1-3; no clear D. Trimming left V 3 bases short and J 0 bases short, with 9 bases between. CDR1 is MGHRA, CDR2 YSYEKL, per germline. The CDR3 is 15 residues long. The CDR3 DNA is TGCGCCAGCAGCCAGGTGGGGATCTCTGGAAACACCATATATTTT. Amino acid sequence: CASSQVGISGNTIYF.

V is TRBV9 and J is TRBJ1-2; TRBD1 agrees at 9 bases. The CDR3 totals 17 residues. The trim removed 4 bases at V and 4 bases at J, leaving 14 bases unmatched. Germline CDR1 is SGDLS and CDR2 is YYNGEE. The CDR3 region is CASSPSLTGGLSYGYTF. As DNA, the CDR3 is TGTGCCAGCAGCCCCTCTTTGACAGGGGGGTTGAGCTATGGCTACACCTTC. The full variable domain, rest sourced from reference TRBV9 and TRBJ1-2, is DSGVTQTPKHLITATGQRVTLRCSPRSGDLSVYWYQQSLDQGLQFLIQYYNGEERAKGNILERFSAQQFPDLHSELNLSSLELGDSALYFCASSPSLTGGLSYGYTFGSGTRLTVV.

This clone was recorded once. The V call is TRBV19, the J call TRBJ2-5; either TRBD1 or TRBD2 may supply D (5 bases each). The V end was cut by 3 bases, the J end by 4 bases, with 15 bases between. CDR3 length equals 15 residues. CDR1 and CDR2 (germline): LNHDA, SQIVND (reference sequence). CDR3 amino acids: CASSIGATNGETQYF. The CDR3 region has the DNA TGTGCCAGTAGTATCGGGGCCACAAACGGAGAGACCCAGTACTTC.

The V call is TRBV5-1, the J call TRBJ1-5, with TRBD1 matching over 11 bases. With V trimmed by 4 bases and J by 10 bases, 7 bases remained unmatched. This CDR3 region has 14 residues. Germline V gives CDR1 SGHRS, CDR2 YFSETQ. CDR3 nucleotides: TGCGCCAGCAGCCCCGGGACAGGGGGAATACCCCAGCATTTT. It encodes CASSPGTGGIPQHF.